The T cell receptor (beta chain) described here comes from a study of blood T cell repertoires in COVID-19. The ends were cut back, 2 bases at V and 10 bases at J, with 18 bases in the middle. The CDR3 extends over 15 amino acids. CDR1 and CDR2 from the germline V gene are MNHEY and SVGAGI. Only in-frame clones appear in the TCRdb table, and some are missing; sequencing was by immunoSEQ multiplex PCR. Of tens of thousands of clones in the sample, around 86% were seen once. This chain links TRBV6-5 with TRBJ2-1; tentative D call: TRBD1 (6 bases). The TCR originated in a woman of 80 years or more with COVID-19, enrolled during active disease. Sequences were obtained from peripheral blood. CDR3 amino acids: CASSYQGLGVREQFF. CDR3 DNA: TGTGCCAGCAGTTACCAGGGGCTGGGTGTGAGGGAGCAGTTCTTC.